These 19 T cell receptor beta chains were sequenced from one sample in a study of OX40 agonist ivuxolimab in advanced cancers. Some clones are missing from TCRdb's copy, which holds only in-frame ones; the method was immunoSEQ multiplex PCR. This sample has roughly 86,000 clones, with about nine tenths found just once. Source: CD4+ or CD8+ T cells sorted from blood, taken in a trial of the OX40 agonist ivuxolimab. The origin of the receptors is an adult with an advanced solid tumor such as melanoma, head and neck, liver or kidney cancer.

The chain couples TRBV2 to TRBJ1-2; 9 nucleotides match TRBD1. The CDR3 has 13 residues. Unmatched junction bases numbered 2, after V lost 7 bases and J lost 2 bases. Germline assignment: CDR1 SNHLY and CDR2 FYNNEI. In DNA, the CDR3 is TGTGCCAGCACAGGACAGGGGAACTATGGCTACACCTTC. Protein product: CASTGQGNYGYTF.

The chain joins TRBV7-2 to TRBJ2-2; 7 positions match TRBD2. The V and J ends lost 7 bases and 5 bases, in that order; junction bases with no gene match: 13. Germline V gives CDR1 SGHTA, CDR2 FQGNSA. The CDR3 is 16 residues long. The CDR3 coding sequence is TGTGCCAGCACCTCCTTCAGCGGGGCAGGAACCGGGGAGCTGTTTTTT. Translated, it gives CASTSFSGAGTGELFF.

V usage is TRBV5-4 and J usage is TRBJ2-7; D is uncertain. CDR1 is SGHNT, CDR2 YYREEE, per germline (reference sequence). The CDR3 contains 12 residues. Deletions cut 5 bases from V and 3 bases from J, with 9 bases between. The CDR3 protein is CASSLDGYEQYF. The CDR3, as DNA: TGTGCCAGCAGTCTAGACGGCTACGAGCAGTACTTC.

The gene calls are TRBV5-1 and TRBJ2-5, with a tentative D call TRBD1 (6 bases). The germline CDR1 and CDR2 sequences are SGHRS and YFSETQ. Between the trimmed V and J ends, which lost 0 bases and 5 bases, there was a span of 11 bases. The CDR3 loop spans 14 amino acids. CDR3: CASSLAPGEETQYF. CDR3 bases: TGCGCCAGCAGCTTGGCCCCAGGGGAGGAGACCCAGTACTTC.

The chain links TRBV5-5 to TRBJ1-1; D is possibly TRBD1 (5 bases). The ends were cut back, 2 bases at V and 4 bases at J, with 15 bases in the middle. Germline V gene data show CDR1 as SGHKS and CDR2 as YYEKEE (reference sequence). The CDR3 contains 15 residues. The CDR3 loop reads CASSLGPRDLTEAFF. CDR3 coding DNA: TGTGCCAGCAGCTTAGGACCCCGGGACCTCACTGAAGCTTTCTTT.

The J gene is TRBJ1-1, the V gene TRBV6-6, with D tentatively TRBD1 (5 bases). The CDR3 is 13 amino acids. Trimming took off 6 bases at V and 4 bases at J, with 12 bases between the two ends. Germline V gene lookup returns CDR1 MNHNY and CDR2 SVGAGI (reference sequence). The CDR3 protein is CASSPEGSTEAFF. The CDR3 coding sequence is TGTGCCAGCAGCCCGGAGGGGAGCACTGAAGCTTTCTTT.

This chain joins TRBV28 and TRBJ2-7; no definite D call. The CDR3 is 12 residues long. V was pared by 6 bases and J by 2 bases, with 8 bases between. CDR1 is MDHEN, CDR2 SYDVKM, per germline. CDR3 DNA: TGTGCCAGCAGGGCGCGGCCCTACGAGCAGTACTTC. Translation gives CASRARPYEQYF.

This clone was observed a few times. The CDR3 DNA is TGTGCCAGCACTGGCACCTACGAGCAGTACTTC. It is translated as CASTGTYEQYF. The chain uses TRBV2 and TRBJ2-7, with D unresolved. The CDR3 is 11 residues long. V was trimmed by 7 bases and J by 2 bases, leaving 6 bases between them. The germline V gene has CDR1 SNHLY and CDR2 FYNNEI.

The J gene is TRBJ1-1, the V gene TRBV18; D unresolved. This CDR3 comprises 15 residues. Looked up from germline, CDR1 is KGHSH and CDR2 is LQKENI. With 1 base removed from V and 0 bases from J, the gap between germline ends came to 9 bases. Here the CDR3 DNA reads TGTGCCAGCTCACCACTTGAGGCGGTGAACACTGAAGCTTTCTTT. It specifies CASSPLEAVNTEAFF.

This clone was counted a few times. The chain employs TRBV20-1 and TRBJ1-1; D gene ambiguous. The length of the CDR3 is 11 residues. V shed 3 bases and J shed 7 bases, with 9 bases lying between them. The germline gives CDR1 DFQATT, CDR2 SNEGSKA (reference sequence). The CDR3 nucleotides read TGCAGTGCTAGGGAACAGATTGAAGCTTTCTTT. Translated, it gives CSAREQIEAFF.

This clone was counted only a few times. The chain is built from TRBV6-6 and TRBJ2-1, with 9 positions matching TRBD2. The CDR3 sequence is 15 residues long. From germline, CDR1 is MNHNY and CDR2 SVGAGI (reference sequence). Trimming removed 6 bases from V and 2 bases from J; junction bases left unmatched: 5. CDR3 protein: CASSKLAGTYNEQFF. CDR3 sequence (DNA): TGTGCCAGCAGCAAACTAGCGGGTACCTACAATGAGCAGTTCTTC.

The rearrangement joins TRBV2 to TRBJ1-5; D is ambiguous. This CDR3 is built from 12 residues. Germline CDR1 is SNHLY and CDR2 is FYNNEI. V lost 3 bases and J 4 bases, leaving 4 bases between the germline ends. The CDR3: CASSDQNQPQHF. CDR3 in DNA: TGTGCCAGCAGTGACCAGAATCAGCCCCAGCATTTT.

The chain employs TRBV5-4 and TRBJ2-2; 7 bases line up with TRBD1. There are 16 residues in the CDR3. V trimming: 1 base; J trimming: 4 bases; junction bases outside the gene matches: 7. Germline CDR1 reads SGHNT; CDR2 reads YYREEE (reference sequence). The CDR3 bases are TGTGCCAGCAGCTTGCCCCAACAGGGGTCCACCGGGGAGCTGTTTTTT. Protein: CASSLPQQGSTGELFF.

The V and J genes are TRBV7-2 and TRBJ1-1; D gene uncertain. V shed 3 bases and J shed 2 bases, with 10 bases lying between them. This CDR3 spans 14 amino acids. Germline CDR1 SGHTA, CDR2 FQGNSA. The DNA of the CDR3 is TGTGCCAGCAGCTTGCGAGCGATCAACACTGAAGCTTTCTTT. It translates to CASSLRAINTEAFF.

This rearrangement joins TRBV11-2 to TRBJ1-1, with a possible D match to TRBD1 (6 bases). Germline assignment: CDR1 SGHAT and CDR2 FQNNGV. This CDR3 spans 14 amino acids. Trimming removed 5 bases at V and 5 bases at J, with 15 bases between. This CDR3 reads CASSPLTGLTEAFF. The CDR3 coding sequence is TGTGCCAGCAGCCCACTCACAGGGTTGACTGAAGCTTTCTTT.

The V gene is TRBV7-8, the J gene TRBJ1-5; no firm D call. This CDR3 is built from 15 residues. Germline lookup yields CDR1 SGHVS and CDR2 FQNEAQ. V was pared by 5 bases and J by 4 bases, with 15 bases between. In nucleotides, the CDR3 is TGTGCCAGCAGCCAATTATCGGACTGGAATCAGCCCCAGCATTTT. Encoded protein: CASSQLSDWNQPQHF. The variable domain in full, with the rest retrieved from reference TRBV7-8 and TRBJ1-5, is GAGVSQSPRYKVAKRGQDVALRCDPISGHVSLFWYQQALGQGPEFLTYFQNEAQLDKSGLPSDRFFAERPEGSVSTLKIQRTQQEDSAVYLCASSQLSDWNQPQHFGDGTRLSIL.

In its sample, this clone was seen once. The chain has TRBV5-6 and TRBJ2-1; a weak D match, TRBD1 (7 bases). V gave up 1 base and J gave up 2 bases, with 10 bases separating them. Germline lookup yields CDR1 SGHDT and CDR2 YYEEEE. CDR3 length equals 15 residues. The CDR3, as DNA: TGTGCCAGCAGCTTGCGCGGGACAGCCTACAATGAGCAGTTCTTC. Its translation is CASSLRGTAYNEQFF.

The chain joins TRBV28 to TRBJ1-2; D remains ambiguous. V lost 2 bases and J lost 2, with 3 bases in between. This CDR3 is built from 12 residues. Germline CDR1 is MDHEN and CDR2 is SYDVKM. As DNA, the CDR3 is TGTGCCAGCAGTTTACGAAACTATGGCTACACCTTC. This translates into CASSLRNYGYTF.

This clone was observed a few times. This chain connects TRBV5-1 to TRBJ2-1; tentatively, D is TRBD2 (5 bases). Germline CDR1 SGHRS, CDR2 YFSETQ. V was shortened by 8 bases and J by 10 bases, with 16 bases between the two germline ends. CDR3 length equals 12 residues. The CDR3 reads CASRGSIREQFF. In DNA, the CDR3 is TGCGCCAGTCGGGGATCAATCAGGGAGCAGTTCTTC.